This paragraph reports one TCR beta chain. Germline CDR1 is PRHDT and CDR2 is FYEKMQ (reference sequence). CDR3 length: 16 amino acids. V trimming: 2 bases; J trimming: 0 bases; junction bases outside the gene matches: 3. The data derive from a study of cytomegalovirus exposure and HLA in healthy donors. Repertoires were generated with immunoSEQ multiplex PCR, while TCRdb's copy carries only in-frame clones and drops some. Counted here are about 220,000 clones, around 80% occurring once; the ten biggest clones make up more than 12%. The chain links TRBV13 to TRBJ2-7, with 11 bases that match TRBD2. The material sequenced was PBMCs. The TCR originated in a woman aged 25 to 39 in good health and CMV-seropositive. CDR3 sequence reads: CASSLSSGRYSYEQYF. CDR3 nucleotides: TGTGCCAGCAGCTTATCTAGCGGGAGGTACTCCTACGAGCAGTACTTC.